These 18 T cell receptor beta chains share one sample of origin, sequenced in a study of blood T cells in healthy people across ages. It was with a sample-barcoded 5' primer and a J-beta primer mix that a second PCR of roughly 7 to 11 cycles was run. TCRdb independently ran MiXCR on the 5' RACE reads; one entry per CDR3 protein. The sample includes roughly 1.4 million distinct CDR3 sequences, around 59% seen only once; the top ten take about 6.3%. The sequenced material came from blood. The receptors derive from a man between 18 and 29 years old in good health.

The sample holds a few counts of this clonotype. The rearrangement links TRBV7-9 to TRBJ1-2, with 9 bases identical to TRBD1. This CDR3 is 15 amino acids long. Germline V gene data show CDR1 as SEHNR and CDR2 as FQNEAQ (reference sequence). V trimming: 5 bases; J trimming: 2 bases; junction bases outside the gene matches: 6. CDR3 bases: TGTGCCAGCAGCCAAACCGGGACAGGGAACTATGGCTACACCTTC. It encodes CASSQTGTGNYGYTF. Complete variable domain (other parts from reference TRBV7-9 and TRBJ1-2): DTGVSQNPRHKITKRGQNVTFRCDPISEHNRLYWYRQTLGQGPEFLTYFQNEAQLEKSRLLSDRFSAERPKGSFSTLEIQRTEQGDSAMYLCASSQTGTGNYGYTFGSGTRLTVV.

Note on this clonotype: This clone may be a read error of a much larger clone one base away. The CDR3 here is CASSCSSGETQYF. The CDR3 DNA reads as TGTGCCAGCAGTTGCTCGAGCGGAGAGACCCAGTACTTC. The genes are TRBV28 and TRBJ2-5; D is possibly TRBD2 (5 bases). Trimming pared 4 bases from V and 4 bases from J, leaving 10 bases between. This CDR3 region has 13 residues. CDR1 is MDHEN and CDR2 is SYDVKM in the germline V gene.

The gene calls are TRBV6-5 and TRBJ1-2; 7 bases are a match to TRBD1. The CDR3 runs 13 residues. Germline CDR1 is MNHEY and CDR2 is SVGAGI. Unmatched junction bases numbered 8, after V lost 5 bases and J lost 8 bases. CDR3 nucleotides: TGTGCCAGCAGTCCCCCAGGGGGAAACGGCTACACCTTC. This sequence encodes CASSPPGGNGYTF.

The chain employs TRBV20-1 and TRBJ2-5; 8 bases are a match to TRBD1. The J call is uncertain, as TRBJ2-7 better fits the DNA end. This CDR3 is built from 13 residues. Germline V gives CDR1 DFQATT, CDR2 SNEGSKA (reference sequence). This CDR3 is CSAWEDRVYEQYF. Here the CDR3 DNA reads TGCAGTGCTTGGGAGGACAGGGTGTACGAGCAGTACTTC.

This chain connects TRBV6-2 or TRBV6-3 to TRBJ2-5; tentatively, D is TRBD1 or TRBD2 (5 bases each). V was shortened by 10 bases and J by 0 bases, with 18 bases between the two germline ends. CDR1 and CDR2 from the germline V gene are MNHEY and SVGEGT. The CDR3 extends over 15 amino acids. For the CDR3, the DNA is TGTGCCAACACCAGACGGGGCAATTACCAAGAGACCCAGTACTTC. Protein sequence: CANTRRGNYQETQYF.

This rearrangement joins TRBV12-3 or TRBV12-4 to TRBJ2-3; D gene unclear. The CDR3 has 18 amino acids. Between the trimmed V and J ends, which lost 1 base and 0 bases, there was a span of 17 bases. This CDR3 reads CASSLVMAVPASTDTQYF. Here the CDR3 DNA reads TGTGCCAGCAGTTTAGTTATGGCCGTCCCCGCCAGCACAGATACGCAGTATTTT.

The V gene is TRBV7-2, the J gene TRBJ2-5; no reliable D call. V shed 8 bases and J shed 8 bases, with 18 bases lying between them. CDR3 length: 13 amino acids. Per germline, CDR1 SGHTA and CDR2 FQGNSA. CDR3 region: CASGAHLRITQYF. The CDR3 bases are TGTGCCAGCGGCGCTCACCTACGTATTACCCAGTACTTC.

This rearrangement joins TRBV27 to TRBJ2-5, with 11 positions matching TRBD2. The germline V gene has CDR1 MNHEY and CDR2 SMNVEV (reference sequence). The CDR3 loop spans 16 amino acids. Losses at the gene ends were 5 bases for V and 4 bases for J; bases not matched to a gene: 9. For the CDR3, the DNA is TGTGCCAGCAGTCTGACATTAGCGGGGGGGCCAGAGACCCAGTACTTC. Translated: CASSLTLAGGPETQYF.

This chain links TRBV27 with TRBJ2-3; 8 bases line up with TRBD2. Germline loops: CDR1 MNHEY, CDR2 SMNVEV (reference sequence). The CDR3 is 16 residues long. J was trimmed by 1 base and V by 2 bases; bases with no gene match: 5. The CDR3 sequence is CASSLAASGRTDTQYF. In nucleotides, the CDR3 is TGTGCCAGCAGTTTAGCGGCTAGCGGGCGCACAGATACGCAGTATTTT.

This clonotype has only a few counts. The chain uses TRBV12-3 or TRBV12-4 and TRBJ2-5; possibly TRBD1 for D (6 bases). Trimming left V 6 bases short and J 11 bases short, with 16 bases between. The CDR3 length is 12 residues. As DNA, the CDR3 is TGTGCCAGCAGACGGACAGTTGGGGAGCAGTACTTC. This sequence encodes CASRRTVGEQYF.

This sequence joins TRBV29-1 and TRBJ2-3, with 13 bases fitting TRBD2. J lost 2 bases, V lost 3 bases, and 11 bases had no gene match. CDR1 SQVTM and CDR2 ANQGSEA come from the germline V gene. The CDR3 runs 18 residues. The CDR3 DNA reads TGCAGCGTTGAGGAACCTCGGACTAGCGGGAGTTCCACAGATACGCAGTATTTT. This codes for CSVEEPRTSGSSTDTQYF.

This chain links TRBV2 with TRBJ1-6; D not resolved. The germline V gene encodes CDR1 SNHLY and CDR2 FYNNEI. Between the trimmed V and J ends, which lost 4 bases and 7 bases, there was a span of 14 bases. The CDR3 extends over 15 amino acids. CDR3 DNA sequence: TGTGCCAGCAGTGTCGTAGGGAAAAGGAATTCACCCCTCCACTTT. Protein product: CASSVVGKRNSPLHF.

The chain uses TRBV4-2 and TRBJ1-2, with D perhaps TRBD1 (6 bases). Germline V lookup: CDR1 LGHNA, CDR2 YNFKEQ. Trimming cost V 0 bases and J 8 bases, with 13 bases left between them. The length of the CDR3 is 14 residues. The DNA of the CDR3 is TGTGCCAGCAGCCAAGAGTCCGGGGGGCAAGGCTACACCTTC. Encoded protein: CASSQESGGQGYTF.

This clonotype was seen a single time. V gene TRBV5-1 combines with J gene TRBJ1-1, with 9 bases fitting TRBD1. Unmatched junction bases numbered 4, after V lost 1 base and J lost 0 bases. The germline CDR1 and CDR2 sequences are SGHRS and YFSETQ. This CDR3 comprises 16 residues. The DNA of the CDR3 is TGCGCCAGCAGCTTGACAGGGGGCAATATGAACACTGAAGCTTTCTTT. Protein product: CASSLTGGNMNTEAFF.

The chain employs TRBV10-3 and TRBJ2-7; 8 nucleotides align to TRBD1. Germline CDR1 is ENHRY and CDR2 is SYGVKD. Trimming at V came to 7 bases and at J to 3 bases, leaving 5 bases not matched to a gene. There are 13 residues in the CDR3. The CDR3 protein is CAITYGQGYEQYF. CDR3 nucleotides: TGTGCCATCACTTACGGACAGGGCTACGAGCAGTACTTC.

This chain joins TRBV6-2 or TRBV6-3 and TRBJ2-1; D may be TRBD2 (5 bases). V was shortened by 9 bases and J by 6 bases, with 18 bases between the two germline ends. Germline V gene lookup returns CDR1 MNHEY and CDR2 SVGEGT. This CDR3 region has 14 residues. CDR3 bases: TGTGCCAGTCTAGAGGAGGTAATTGGCAATGAGCAGTTCTTC. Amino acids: CASLEEVIGNEQFF.

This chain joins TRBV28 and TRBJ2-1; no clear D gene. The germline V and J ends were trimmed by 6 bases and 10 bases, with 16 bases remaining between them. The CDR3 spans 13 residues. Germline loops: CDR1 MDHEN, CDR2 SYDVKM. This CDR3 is CASSTPDTSEQFF. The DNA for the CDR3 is TGTGCCAGCAGCACACCAGACACCTCGGAGCAGTTCTTC.

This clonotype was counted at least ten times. CDR3 residues: CSARDALAGGPEEQYF. CDR3 sequence (DNA): TGCAGTGCTAGAGATGCCCTAGCGGGAGGGCCAGAGGAGCAGTACTTC. The gene calls are TRBV20-1 and TRBJ2-7, with 12 bases fitting TRBD2. Per the germline V gene, CDR1 is DFQATT and CDR2 is SNEGSKA (reference sequence). The CDR3 sequence is 16 residues long. Trimming at V came to 0 bases and at J to 7 bases, leaving 10 bases not matched to a gene.